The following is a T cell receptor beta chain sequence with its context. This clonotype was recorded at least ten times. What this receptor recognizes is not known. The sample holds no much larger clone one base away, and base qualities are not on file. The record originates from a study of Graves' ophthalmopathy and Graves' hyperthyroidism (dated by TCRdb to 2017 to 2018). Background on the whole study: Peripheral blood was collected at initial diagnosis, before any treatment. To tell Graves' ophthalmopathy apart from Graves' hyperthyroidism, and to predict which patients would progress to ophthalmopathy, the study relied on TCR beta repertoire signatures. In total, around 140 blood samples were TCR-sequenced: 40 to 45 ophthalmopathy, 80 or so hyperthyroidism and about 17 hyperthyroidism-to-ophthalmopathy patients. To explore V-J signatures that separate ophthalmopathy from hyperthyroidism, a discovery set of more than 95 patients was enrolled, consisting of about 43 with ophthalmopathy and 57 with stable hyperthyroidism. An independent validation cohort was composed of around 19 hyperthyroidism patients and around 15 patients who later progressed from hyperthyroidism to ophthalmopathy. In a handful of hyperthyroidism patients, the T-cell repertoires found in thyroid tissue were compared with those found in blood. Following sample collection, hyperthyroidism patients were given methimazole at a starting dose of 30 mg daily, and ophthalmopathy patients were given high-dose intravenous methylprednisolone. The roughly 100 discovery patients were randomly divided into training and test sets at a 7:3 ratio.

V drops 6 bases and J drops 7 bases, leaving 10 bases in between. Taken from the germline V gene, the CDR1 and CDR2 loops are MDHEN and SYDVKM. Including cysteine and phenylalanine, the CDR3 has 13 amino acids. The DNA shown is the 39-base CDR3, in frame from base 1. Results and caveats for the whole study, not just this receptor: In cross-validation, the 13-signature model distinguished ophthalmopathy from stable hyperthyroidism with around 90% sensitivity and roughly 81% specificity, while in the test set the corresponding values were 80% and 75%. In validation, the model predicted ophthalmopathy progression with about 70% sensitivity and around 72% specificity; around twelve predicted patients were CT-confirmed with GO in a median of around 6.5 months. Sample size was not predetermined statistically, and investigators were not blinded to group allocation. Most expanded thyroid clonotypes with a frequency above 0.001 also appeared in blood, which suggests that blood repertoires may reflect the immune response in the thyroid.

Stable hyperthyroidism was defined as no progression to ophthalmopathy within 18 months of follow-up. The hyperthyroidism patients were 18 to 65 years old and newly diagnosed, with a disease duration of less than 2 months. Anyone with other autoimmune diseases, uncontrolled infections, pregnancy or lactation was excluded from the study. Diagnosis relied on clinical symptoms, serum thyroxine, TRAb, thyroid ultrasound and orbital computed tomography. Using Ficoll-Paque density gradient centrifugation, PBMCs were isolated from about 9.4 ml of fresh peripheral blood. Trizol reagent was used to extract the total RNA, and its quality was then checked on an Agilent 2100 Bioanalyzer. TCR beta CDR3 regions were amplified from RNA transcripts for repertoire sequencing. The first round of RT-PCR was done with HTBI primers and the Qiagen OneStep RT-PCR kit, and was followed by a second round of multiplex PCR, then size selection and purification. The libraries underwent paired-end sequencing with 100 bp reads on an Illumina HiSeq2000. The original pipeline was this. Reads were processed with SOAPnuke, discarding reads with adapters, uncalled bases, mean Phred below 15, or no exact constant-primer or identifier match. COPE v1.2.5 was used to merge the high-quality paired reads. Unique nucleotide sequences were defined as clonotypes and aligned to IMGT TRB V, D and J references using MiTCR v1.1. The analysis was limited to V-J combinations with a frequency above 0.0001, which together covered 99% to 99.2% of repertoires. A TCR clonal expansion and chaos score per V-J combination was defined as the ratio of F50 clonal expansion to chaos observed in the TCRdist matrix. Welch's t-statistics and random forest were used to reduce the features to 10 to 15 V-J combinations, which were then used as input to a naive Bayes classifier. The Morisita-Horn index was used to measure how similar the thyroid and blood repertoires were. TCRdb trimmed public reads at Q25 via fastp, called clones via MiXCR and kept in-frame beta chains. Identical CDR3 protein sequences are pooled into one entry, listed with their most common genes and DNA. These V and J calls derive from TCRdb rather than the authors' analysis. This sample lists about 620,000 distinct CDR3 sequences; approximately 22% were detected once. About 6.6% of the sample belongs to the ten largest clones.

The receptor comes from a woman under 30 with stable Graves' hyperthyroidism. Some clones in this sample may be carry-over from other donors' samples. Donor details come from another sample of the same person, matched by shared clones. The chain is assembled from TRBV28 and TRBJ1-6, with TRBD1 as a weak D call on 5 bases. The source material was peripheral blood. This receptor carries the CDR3 CASRGAINSPLHF. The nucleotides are TGTGCCAGCAGAGGGGCCATCAATTCACCCCTCCACTTT.